This T cell receptor (beta chain) was profiled in a study of memory CD4+ T cells and cytomegalovirus serostatus. Study overall: Donors were healthy Belgian adults, about ten CMV seropositive and under 30 seronegative. Findings and caveats of the study: Suggested: most of the CMV-linked TCR signature lies in CD4+ memory cells. 67 of 164 known CMV-associated TCRbeta sequences appeared in CD4+ memory.

Turning to this clone: As yet, its antigen is unknown.

TCRdb's copy holds only in-frame clones and misses some; the assay was immunoSEQ multiplex PCR. The repertoire holds roughly 28,000 clones, with about four fifths as singletons. Single viable CD3+CD4+CD8-CD45RO+ cells were sorted as the memory CD4+ T cells. Serostatus was set by detecting CMV pp150, pp28, p38, p52 IgG. The CDR3 is 11 amino acids. The V and J ends lost 5 bases and 5 bases respectively, with 3 bases between them. Germline V gene sequence: CDR1 ENHRY, CDR2 SYGVKD. This TCR came from an adult in good health and CMV-seronegative. This rearrangement joins TRBV10-3 to TRBJ2-2; D gene unclear. Sequencing was performed on memory CD4+ T cells from blood. CDR3 residues: CAISFTGELFF. In DNA, the CDR3 is TGTGCCATCAGTTTTACCGGGGAGCTGTTTTTT.